These T cell receptor beta chains were read from a single sample in a study of T-cell reconstitution after alpha-beta-depleted transplantation in children. TCRdb ran MiXCR on the PCR reads and lists one entry per CDR3 protein. The sample holds some 110,000 distinct CDR3 sequences, about a tenth seen once. Sequencing used PBMCs, obtained before TCRalphabeta/CD19-depleted stem cell transplant. These receptors came from a boy aged 2 to 10 with acute lymphoblastic leukemia, due to receive a stem cell transplant. Each CDR3 is given with its conserved first and last residue. The order of the fields is D gene, V gene, CDR3 protein. A D gene is named only where the DNA matches it firmly.

>-|TRBV2
CASDFASTDTQYF
>-|TRBV24-1
CATSDLFRVEGF
>TRBD2|TRBV10-3
CAISDRETSGRFYSGANVLTF
>-|TRBV12-3/TRBV12-4
CASSLGVGIQYF
>-|TRBV6-1
CASTRGWGKEQYF
>TRBD2|TRBV27
CASSPPGLPNNEQFF
>-|TRBV3-1
CASSRRGVGTDTQYF
>-|TRBV11-2
CASSRSLKGDPFF
>-|TRBV15
CATSRDPLVAEQFF
>-|TRBV6-5
CASSYSTMAGHYGYTF
>-|TRBV4-1
CASSRVSGTGELFF
>-|TRBV7-9
CASSTITQGGYTF
>TRBD2|TRBV30
CAWGLAGGAEQYF
>-|TRBV19
CASSGQNSGANVLTF
>TRBD1|TRBV24-1
CATSIQQGNSNEQFF
>TRBD1|TRBV2
CASRTRTGDTEAFF
>-|TRBV7-2
CASSPGPALGQYF
>TRBD1|TRBV5-1
CASSRTGEIYEQYF
>-|TRBV6-1
CASAGGTGELFF
>TRBD2|TRBV2
CASRGLAGAPPGETQYF
>TRBD1|TRBV5-1
CASSLDRSYTEAFF
>-|TRBV5-5
CASSTFVNYGYTF
>TRBD2|TRBV20-1
CSAERSGAYNEQFF
>-|TRBV20-1
CSARAGRAYEQYF
>-|TRBV6-5
CASSYGGSKNTEAFF
>-|TRBV7-2
CASSNEGLGEQYF
>-|TRBV18
CASSRGSTTNEKLFF
>TRBD1|TRBV7-9
CASSPTGVGYTF
>TRBD2|TRBV11-3
CASSPASGGTGELFF